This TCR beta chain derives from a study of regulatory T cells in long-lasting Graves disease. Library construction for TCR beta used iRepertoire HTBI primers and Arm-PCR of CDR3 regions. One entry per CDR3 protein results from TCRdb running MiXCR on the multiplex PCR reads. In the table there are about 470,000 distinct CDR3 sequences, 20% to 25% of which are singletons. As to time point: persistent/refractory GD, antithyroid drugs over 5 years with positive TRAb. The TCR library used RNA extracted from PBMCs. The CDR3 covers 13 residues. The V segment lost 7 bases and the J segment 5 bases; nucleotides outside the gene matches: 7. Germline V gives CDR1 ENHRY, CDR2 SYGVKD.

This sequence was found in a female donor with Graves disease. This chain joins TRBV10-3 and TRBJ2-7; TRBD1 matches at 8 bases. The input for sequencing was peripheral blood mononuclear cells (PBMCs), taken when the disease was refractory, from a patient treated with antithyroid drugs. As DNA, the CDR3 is TGTGCCATCACCCCGGACAGGGCCGACGAGCAGTACTTC. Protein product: CAITPDRADEQYF.